Sequencing of this T cell receptor beta chain was carried out in a study of early T cells in non-severe SARS-CoV-2 infection. The trim removed 5 bases at V and 4 bases at J, leaving 8 bases unmatched. Per the germline V gene, CDR1 is MNHEY and CDR2 is SMNVEV (reference sequence). CDR3 length: 15 amino acids. This clonotype was observed a handful of times. Individual cDNA molecules received unique molecular identifiers. TCRdb itself ran the 5' RACE reads through MiXCR, one entry per CDR3 protein. The data show around 78,000 distinct CDR3 sequences, roughly a tenth seen once. This receptor was identified in an adult who was a healthcare worker with PCR-confirmed SARS-CoV-2 infection or an uninfected control (not recorded which). V gene TRBV27 combines with J gene TRBJ1-1; 9 positions agree with TRBD1. Sequencing was performed on whole blood, taken at baseline. CDR3 in amino acids: CASSPRTGVITEAFF. As DNA, the CDR3 is TGTGCCAGCAGTCCTCGGACAGGGGTTATCACTGAAGCTTTCTTT.